This T cell receptor beta chain was identified during a study of blood T cells in healthy people across ages. The overall study: There was about one barcoded beta molecule captured by template switching per two T cells.

Points on this clonotype: A junction end diverges from the germline sequence, so it may reflect a read error.

This CDR3 spans 14 amino acids. In germline, CDR1 is LGHDT, CDR2 YNNKEL (reference sequence). Primers used in a second PCR of about 6 to 11 cycles were a sample-barcoded 5' primer and a J-beta primer mix. One entry per CDR3 protein results from TCRdb running MiXCR on the 5' RACE reads. The sample lists 650,000 to 1,000,000 distinct CDR3 sequences; approximately 35% were seen once. The source of this sequence is a man aged 18 to 29 in good health. Sequencing was performed on blood. The chain has TRBV3-1 and TRBJ1-6; D is unclear. CDR3 residues: CASSQARDNSPLHF. In DNA form, the CDR3 reads TGTGCCAGCAGTCAAGCAAGGGATAATTCACCCCTCCACTTT. Full variable domain (rest looked up from reference TRBV3-1 and TRBJ1-6): DTAVSQTPKYLVTQMGNDKSIKCEQNLGHDTMYWYKQDSKKFLKIMFSYNNKELIINETVPNRFSPKSPDKAHLNLHINSLELGDSAVYFCASSQARDNSPLHFGNGTRLTVT.